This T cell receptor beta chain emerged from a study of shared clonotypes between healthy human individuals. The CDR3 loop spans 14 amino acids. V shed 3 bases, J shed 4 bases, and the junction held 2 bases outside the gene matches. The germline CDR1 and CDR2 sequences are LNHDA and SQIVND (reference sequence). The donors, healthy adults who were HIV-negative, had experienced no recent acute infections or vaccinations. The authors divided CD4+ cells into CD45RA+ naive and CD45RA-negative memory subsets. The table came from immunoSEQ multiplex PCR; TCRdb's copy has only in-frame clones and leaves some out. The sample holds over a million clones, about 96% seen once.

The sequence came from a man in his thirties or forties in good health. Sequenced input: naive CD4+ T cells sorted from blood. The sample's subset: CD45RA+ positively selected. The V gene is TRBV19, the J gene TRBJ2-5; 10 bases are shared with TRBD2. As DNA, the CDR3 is TGTGCCAGTAGTATGAGCGGGAGGGGAGAGACCCAGTACTTC. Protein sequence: CASSMSGRGETQYF.